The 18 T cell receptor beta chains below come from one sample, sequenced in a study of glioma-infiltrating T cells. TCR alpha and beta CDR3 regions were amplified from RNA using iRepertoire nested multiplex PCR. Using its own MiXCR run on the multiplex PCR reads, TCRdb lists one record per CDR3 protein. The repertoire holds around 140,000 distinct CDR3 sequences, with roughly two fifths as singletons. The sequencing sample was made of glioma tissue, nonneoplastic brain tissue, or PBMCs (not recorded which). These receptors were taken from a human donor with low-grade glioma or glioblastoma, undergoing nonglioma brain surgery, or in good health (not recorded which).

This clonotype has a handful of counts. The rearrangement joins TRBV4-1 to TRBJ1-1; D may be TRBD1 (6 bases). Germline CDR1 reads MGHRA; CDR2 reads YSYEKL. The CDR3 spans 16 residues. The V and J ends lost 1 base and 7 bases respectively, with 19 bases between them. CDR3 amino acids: CASSQALDRFRGEAFF. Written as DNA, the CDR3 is TGCGCCAGCAGCCAAGCTCTCGACAGGTTCAGAGGTGAAGCTTTCTTT.

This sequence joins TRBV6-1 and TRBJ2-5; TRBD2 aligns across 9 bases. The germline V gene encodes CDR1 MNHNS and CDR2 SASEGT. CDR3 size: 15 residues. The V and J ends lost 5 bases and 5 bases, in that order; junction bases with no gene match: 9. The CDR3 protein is CASSSAGGLLETQYF. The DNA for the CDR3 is TGTGCCAGCAGTTCTGCGGGGGGGCTCCTTGAGACCCAGTACTTC.

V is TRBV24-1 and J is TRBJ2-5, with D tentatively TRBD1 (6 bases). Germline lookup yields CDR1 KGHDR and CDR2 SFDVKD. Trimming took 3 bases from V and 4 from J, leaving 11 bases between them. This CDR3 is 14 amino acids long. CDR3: CATSDPRGGETQYF. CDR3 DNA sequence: TGTGCCACCAGTGATCCACGAGGGGGAGAGACCCAGTACTTC.

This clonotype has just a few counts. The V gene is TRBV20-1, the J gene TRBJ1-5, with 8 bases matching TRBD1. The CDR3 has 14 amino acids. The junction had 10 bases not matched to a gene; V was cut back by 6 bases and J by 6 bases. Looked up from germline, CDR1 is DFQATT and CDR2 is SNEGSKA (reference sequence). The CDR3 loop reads CSAKTDRDSQPQHF. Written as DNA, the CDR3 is TGCAGTGCCAAGACGGACAGGGACAGTCAGCCCCAGCATTTT.

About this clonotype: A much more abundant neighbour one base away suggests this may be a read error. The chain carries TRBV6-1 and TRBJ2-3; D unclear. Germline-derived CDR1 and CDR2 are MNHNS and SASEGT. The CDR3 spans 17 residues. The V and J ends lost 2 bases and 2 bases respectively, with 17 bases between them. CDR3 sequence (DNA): TGTGCCAGCAGTGAACCCTTCGGCAGGACGAACACAGATACGCAGTATTTT. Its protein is CASSEPFGRTNTDTQYF.

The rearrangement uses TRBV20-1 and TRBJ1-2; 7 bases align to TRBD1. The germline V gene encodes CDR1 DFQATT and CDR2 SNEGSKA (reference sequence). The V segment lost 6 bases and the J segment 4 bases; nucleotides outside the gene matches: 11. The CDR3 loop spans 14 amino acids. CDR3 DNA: TGCAGTGCGTTTAAAACGGGACAGATCTATGGCTACACCTTC. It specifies CSAFKTGQIYGYTF.

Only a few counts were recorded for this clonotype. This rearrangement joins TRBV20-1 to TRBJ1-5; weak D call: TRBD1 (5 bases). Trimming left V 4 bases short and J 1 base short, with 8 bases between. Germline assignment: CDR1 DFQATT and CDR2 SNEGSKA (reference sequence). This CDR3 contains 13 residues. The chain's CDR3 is CSAMTVSNQPQHF. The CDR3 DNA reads TGCAGTGCTATGACAGTGAGCAATCAGCCCCAGCATTTT.

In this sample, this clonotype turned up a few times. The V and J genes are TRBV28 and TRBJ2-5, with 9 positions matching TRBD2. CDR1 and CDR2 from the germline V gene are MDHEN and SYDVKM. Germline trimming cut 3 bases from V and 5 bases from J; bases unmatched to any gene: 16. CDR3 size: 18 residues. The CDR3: CASSLSPSLAGARETQYF. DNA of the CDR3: TGTGCCAGCAGTTTGTCTCCCTCATTAGCGGGGGCCCGGGAGACCCAGTACTTC. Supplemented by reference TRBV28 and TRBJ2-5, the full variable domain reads DVKVTQSSRYLVKRTGEKVFLECVQDMDHENMFWYRQDPGLGLRLIYFSYDVKMKEKGDIPEGYSVSREKKERFSLILESASTNQTSMYLCASSLSPSLAGARETQYFGPGTRLLVL.

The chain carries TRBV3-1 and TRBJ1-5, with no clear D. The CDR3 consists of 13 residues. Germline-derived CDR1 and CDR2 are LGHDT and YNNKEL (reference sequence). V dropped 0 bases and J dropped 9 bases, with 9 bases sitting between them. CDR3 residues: CASSQDRSRPQHF. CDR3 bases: TGTGCCAGCAGCCAAGATAGGTCCCGGCCCCAGCATTTT.

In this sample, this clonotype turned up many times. DNA of the CDR3: TGTGCCAGCAGTGAAAACTACGAGCAGTACTTC. Translated: CASSENYEQYF. The chain joins TRBV6-1 to TRBJ2-7; D is uncertain. Germline V CDR1 and CDR2: MNHNS, SASEGT. The CDR3 has 11 amino acids. V was cut by 2 bases and J by 3 bases, with 2 bases left in between.

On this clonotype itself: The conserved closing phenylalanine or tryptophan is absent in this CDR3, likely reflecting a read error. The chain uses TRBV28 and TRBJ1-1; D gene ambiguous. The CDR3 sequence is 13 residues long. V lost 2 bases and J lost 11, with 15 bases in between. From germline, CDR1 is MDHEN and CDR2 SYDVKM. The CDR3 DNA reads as TGTGCCAGCAGTTTAACGTCCAGTCCCAGGGCTTTCCTT. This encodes CASSLTSSPRAFL.

The CDR3 DNA follows: TGCGCCAGCAGCCAAGAGTTAATGCGGGATGAGCAGTTCTTC. It codes for CASSQELMRDEQFF. The chain has TRBV4-3 and TRBJ2-1, with a possible D match to TRBD2 (5 bases). Germline V lookup: CDR1 LGHNA, CDR2 YSLEER. V was clipped by 0 bases and J by 8 bases, with 11 bases between them. The CDR3 is 14 residues long.

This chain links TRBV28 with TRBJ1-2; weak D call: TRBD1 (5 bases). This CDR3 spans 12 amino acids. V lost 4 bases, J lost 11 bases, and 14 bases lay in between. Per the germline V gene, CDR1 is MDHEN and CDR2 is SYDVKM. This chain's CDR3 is CASSSWDRRYTF. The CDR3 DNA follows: TGTGCCAGCAGTTCCTGGGACCGACGGTACACCTTC.

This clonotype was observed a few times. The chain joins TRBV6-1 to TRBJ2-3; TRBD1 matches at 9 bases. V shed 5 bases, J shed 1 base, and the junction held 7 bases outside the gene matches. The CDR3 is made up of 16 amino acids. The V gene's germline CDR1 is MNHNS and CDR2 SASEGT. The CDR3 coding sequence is TGTGCCAGCAGTTTGTACAGGGGGCCCGGCACAGATACGCAGTATTTT. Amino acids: CASSLYRGPGTDTQYF.

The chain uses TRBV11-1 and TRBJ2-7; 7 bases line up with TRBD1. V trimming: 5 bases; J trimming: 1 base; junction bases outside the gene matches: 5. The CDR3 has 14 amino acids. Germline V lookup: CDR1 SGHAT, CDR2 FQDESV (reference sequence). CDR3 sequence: CASSGQVNSYEQYF. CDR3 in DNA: TGTGCCAGCAGCGGACAGGTTAATTCCTACGAGCAGTACTTC.

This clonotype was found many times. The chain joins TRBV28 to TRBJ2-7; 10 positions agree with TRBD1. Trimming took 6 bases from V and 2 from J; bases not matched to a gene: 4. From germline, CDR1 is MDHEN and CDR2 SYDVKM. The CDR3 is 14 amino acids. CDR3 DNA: TGTGCCAGCAGCCCCGGGACAGGGGCCTACGAGCAGTACTTC. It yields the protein CASSPGTGAYEQYF.

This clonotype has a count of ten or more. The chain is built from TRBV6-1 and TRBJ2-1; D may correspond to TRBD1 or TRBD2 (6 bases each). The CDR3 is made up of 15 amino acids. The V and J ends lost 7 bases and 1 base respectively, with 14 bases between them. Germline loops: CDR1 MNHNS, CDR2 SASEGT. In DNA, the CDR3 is TGTGCCAGCAACCGACAGGAGGGGTCCTACAATGAGCAGTTCTTC. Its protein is CASNRQEGSYNEQFF.

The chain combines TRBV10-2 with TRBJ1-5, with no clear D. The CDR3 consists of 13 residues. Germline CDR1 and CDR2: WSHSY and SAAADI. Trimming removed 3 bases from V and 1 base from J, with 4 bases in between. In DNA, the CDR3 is TGCGCCAGCAGTGAAAGAAGCAATCAGCCCCAGCATTTT. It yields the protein CASSERSNQPQHF.